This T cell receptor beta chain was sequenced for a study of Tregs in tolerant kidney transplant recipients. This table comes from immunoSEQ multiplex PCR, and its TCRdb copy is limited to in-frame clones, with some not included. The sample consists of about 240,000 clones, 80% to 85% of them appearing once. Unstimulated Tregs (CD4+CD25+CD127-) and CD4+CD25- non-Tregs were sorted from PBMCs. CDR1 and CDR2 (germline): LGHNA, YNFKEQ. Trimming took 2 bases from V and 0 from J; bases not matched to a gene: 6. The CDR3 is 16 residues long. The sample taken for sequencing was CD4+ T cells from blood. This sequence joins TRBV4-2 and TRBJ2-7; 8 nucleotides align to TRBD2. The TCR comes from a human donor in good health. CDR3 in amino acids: CASSQLLTSDSYEQYF. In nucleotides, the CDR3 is TGTGCCAGCAGCCAACTACTGACTAGCGACTCCTACGAGCAGTACTTC.